This record looks at one T cell receptor beta chain sequence and its context. The data are from a study of T cells in Graves' hyperthyroidism and ophthalmopathy. What was amplified from RNA transcripts were TCR beta CDR3 regions. A first-round RT-PCR of the TCR CDR3 used the HTBI primer set. TCRdb reprocessed the multiplex PCR reads via MiXCR and lists one record per CDR3 protein. The repertoire consists of 300,000 to 400,000 distinct CDR3 sequences, with about 20% occurring once and the leading ten covering approximately 54%. This sequence was found in a woman aged 45 to 65 with Graves' hyperthyroidism. The material sequenced was blood.

CDR3 in amino acids: CASSTAGGLYNEQFF. The CDR3 nucleotides are TGTGCCAGCAGTACCGCGGGGGGGCTCTACAATGAGCAGTTCTTC. J is TRBJ2-1 and V is TRBV27, with 9 bases lining up with TRBD2. With 5 bases clipped from V and 3 bases from J, the junction kept 5 bases outside the gene matches. Germline V gene lookup returns CDR1 MNHEY and CDR2 SMNVEV (reference sequence). The CDR3 extends over 15 amino acids.